What follows describes a single T cell receptor (beta chain). Its antigen is still unknown. The donors were part of the validation cohort of 120 or so subjects. That cohort was separate from the first cohort, which comprised 500 to 700 subjects. This sample is drawn from a study of cytomegalovirus exposure and HLA in healthy donors. Overall study findings and caveats: Many donors carried some public TCRs, although rarity characterized most TCR sequences. According to the study, roughly 160 TCR beta chains were cytomegalovirus-associated.

Assay used: immunoSEQ multiplex PCR; TCRdb lists only in-frame clones, some missing. The data contain about 200,000 clones, around 80% of them seen just once; the ten biggest clones take up roughly 1.2%. Germline loops: CDR1 LNHDA, CDR2 SQIVND (reference sequence). V gave up 8 bases and J gave up 3 bases, with 19 bases separating them. This CDR3 has 15 amino acids. Input material: PBMCs. The chain has TRBV19 and TRBJ1-1; tentative D call: TRBD1 (6 bases). The sequence was obtained from a young woman in good health and CMV-seronegative. The CDR3, as DNA: TGTGCCAGTGGAACAGGGATTATGAAGTACACTGAAGCTTTCTTT. This sequence encodes CASGTGIMKYTEAFF.